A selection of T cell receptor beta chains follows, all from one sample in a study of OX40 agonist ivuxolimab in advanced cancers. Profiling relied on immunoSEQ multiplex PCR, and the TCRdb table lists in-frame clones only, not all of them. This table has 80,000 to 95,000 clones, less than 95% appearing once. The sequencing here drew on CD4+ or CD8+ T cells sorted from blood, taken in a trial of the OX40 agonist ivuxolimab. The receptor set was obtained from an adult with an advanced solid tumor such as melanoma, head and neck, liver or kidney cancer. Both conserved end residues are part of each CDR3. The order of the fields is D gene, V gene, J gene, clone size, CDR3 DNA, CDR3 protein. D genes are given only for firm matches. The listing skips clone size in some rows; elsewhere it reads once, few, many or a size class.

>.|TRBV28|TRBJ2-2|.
TGTGCCAGCAGTTTGGCGGGGACGAACACCGGGGAGCTGTTTTTT
CASSLAGTNTGELFF
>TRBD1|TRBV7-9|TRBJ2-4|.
TGTGCCAGCAGCTTGACAGGGGGGGCCAAAAACATTCAGTACTTC
CASSLTGGAKNIQYF
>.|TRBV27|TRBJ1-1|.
TGTGCCAGCACGAACAGGGCCACTGAAGCTTTCTTT
CASTNRATEAFF
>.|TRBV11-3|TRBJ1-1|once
TGTGCCAGCAGCACATACAGTGATGAAGCTTTCTTT
CASSTYSDEAFF
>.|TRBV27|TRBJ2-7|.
TGTGCCAGCAGTTTAGTCGGTTCCTACGAGCAGTACTTC
CASSLVGSYEQYF
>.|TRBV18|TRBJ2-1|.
TGTGCCAGCTTCACGGTGGCTAGATCTGAGCAGTTCTTC
CASFTVARSEQFF
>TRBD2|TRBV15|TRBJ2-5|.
TGTGCCACCAGACCGCGGGGGGCAGGGGAGACCCAGTACTTC
CATRPRGAGETQYF
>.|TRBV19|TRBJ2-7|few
TGTGCCAGTACGGGGCGGGATTCCTACGAGCAGTACTTC
CASTGRDSYEQYF
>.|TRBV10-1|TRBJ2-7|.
TGCGCCAGCAGTGAAGGACTCTACGAGCAGTACTTC
CASSEGLYEQYF
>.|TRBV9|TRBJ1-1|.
TGTGCCAGCAGCGTAATCGAGAACACTGAAGCTTTCTTT
CASSVIENTEAFF
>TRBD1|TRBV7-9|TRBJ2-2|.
TGTGCCAGCAGCTTAGCTATTGGACAGGGAGGCACCGGGGAGCTGTTTTTT
CASSLAIGQGGTGELFF
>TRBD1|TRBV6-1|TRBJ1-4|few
TGTGCCAGCAGTCCCGGGACAGGGGGCGCTGAAAAACTGTTTTTT
CASSPGTGGAEKLFF
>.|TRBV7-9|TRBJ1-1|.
TGTGCCAGCAGCCCCCCTGCAGACTGGGGCACTGAAGCTTTCTTT
CASSPPADWGTEAFF
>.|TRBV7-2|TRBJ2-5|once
TGTGCCAGCAGCTTAGGTTGGAGTAGCGGTCTCCAAGAGACCCAGTACTTC
CASSLGWSSGLQETQYF
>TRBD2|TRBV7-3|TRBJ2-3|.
TGTGCCAGCAGCTTAGGACTAGCGGGAGTCGGAACAGATACGCAGTATTTT
CASSLGLAGVGTDTQYF
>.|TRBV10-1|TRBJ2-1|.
TGCGCCAGCAGTGAGTCAGCCAGTTCCCATGAGCAGTTCTTC
CASSESASSHEQFF
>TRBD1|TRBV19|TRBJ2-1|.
TGTGCCAGTAGTATTGACAGGGTCTCCTACAATGAGCAGTTCTTC
CASSIDRVSYNEQFF
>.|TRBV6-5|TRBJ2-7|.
TGTGCCAGCGCCAGGCGGGGAACCCACGAGCAGTACTTC
CASARRGTHEQYF
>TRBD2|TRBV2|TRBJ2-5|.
TGTGCCAGCAGTGAGGGGACTAGCGTACAAGAGACCCAGTACTTC
CASSEGTSVQETQYF